These 22 T cell receptor beta chains originate from one sample sequenced in a study of blood T cell repertoires in COVID-19. Profiling relied on immunoSEQ multiplex PCR, and the TCRdb table lists in-frame clones only, not all of them. Of 350,000 or so clones in the sample, over 75% were seen once. What was sequenced was PBMCs or T cells enriched from blood (not recorded which). The receptors derive from a woman aged 25 to 39 who had recovered from COVID-19.

This chain links TRBV19 with TRBJ1-5; a possible D gene is TRBD1 (6 bases). Germline V gene sequence: CDR1 LNHDA, CDR2 SQIVND (reference sequence). The CDR3 extends over 14 amino acids. Trimming removed 6 bases at V and 2 bases at J, with 11 bases between. This CDR3 reads CASRHRQGNQPQHF. In DNA form, the CDR3 reads TGTGCCAGTAGACACCGACAGGGCAATCAGCCCCAGCATTTT.

The chain carries TRBV3-1 (or the pseudogene TRBV3-2) and TRBJ2-3; no firm D call. The germline gives CDR1 LGHDT, CDR2 YNNKEL (reference sequence). The CDR3 sequence is 19 residues long. Trimming left V 0 bases short and J 0 bases short, with 19 bases between. The DNA for the CDR3 is TGTGCCAGCAGCCAAGAGGTTCAAAGCGCCGCGTATAGCACAGATACGCAGTATTTT. Translated, it gives CASSQEVQSAAYSTDTQYF.

This chain joins TRBV3-1 (or the pseudogene TRBV3-2) and TRBJ2-3; D not resolved. The V end lost 4 bases, the J end lost 2 bases, and 16 bases lay between the germline ends. CDR1 is LGHDT, CDR2 YNNKEL, per germline (reference sequence). This CDR3 is 16 amino acids long. Here the CDR3 DNA reads TGTGCCAGCAGCCCCCGAGGCGCCGTAATCACAGATACGCAGTATTTT. As protein: CASSPRGAVITDTQYF.

The gene calls are TRBV9 and TRBJ1-5; D is possibly TRBD1 (5 bases). The CDR3 is made up of 14 amino acids. From germline, CDR1 is SGDLS and CDR2 YYNGEE. The germline V and J ends were trimmed by 3 bases and 6 bases, with 13 bases remaining between them. The CDR3 coding sequence is TGTGCCAGCAGCGCGACGGCGGGGGTTCAGCCCCAGCATTTT. Encoded protein: CASSATAGVQPQHF.

The rearrangement joins TRBV23-1 to TRBJ1-5; D is possibly TRBD1 (6 bases). Being an ORF, TRBV23-1 has a function that is uncertain. V was cut by 6 bases and J by 1 base, with 34 bases left in between. This CDR3 region has 22 residues. This chain's CDR3 is CASSQGPGHRARALPSNQPQHF. CDR3 coding DNA: TGCGCCAGCAGCCAGGGGCCGGGACATCGGGCGCGGGCGCTTCCGAGCAATCAGCCCCAGCATTTT.

This chain joins TRBV3-1 (or the pseudogene TRBV3-2) and TRBJ1-2; 10 bases line up with TRBD1. The germline V gene encodes CDR1 LGHDT and CDR2 YNNKEL (reference sequence). CDR3 size: 15 residues. V shed 1 base and J 3 bases; nucleotides not matched to a gene: 2. This CDR3 is CASSQGQGADYGYTF. DNA of the CDR3: TGTGCCAGCAGCCAAGGACAGGGGGCGGACTATGGCTACACCTTC.

V and J are TRBV10-3 and TRBJ2-7, with 8 bases that match TRBD1. The V gene's germline CDR1 is ENHRY and CDR2 SYGVKD. The CDR3 consists of 13 residues. Trimming at V came to 5 bases and at J to 4 bases, leaving 4 bases not matched to a gene. CDR3 in amino acids: CAISKTGVYEQYF. In nucleotides, the CDR3 is TGTGCCATCAGTAAGACAGGGGTTTACGAGCAGTACTTC.

The CDR3 loop reads CASSLAPVSSYNEQFF. The CDR3 coding sequence is TGCGCCAGCAGCTTGGCACCGGTGAGCTCCTACAATGAGCAGTTCTTC. The chain carries TRBV5-1 and TRBJ2-1; no clear D. Per the germline V gene, CDR1 is SGHRS and CDR2 is YFSETQ. The CDR3 sequence is 16 residues long. Trimming stripped 0 bases from V and 0 bases from J, with 10 bases between.

The genes are TRBV29-1 and TRBJ2-1; D might be TRBD1 (5 bases). This CDR3 region has 15 residues. V was trimmed by 7 bases and J by 0 bases, leaving 16 bases between them. Germline CDR1 and CDR2: SQVTM and ANQGSEA. This chain's CDR3 is CSGSDQGSSYNEQFF. The CDR3 DNA reads as TGCAGCGGATCTGACCAGGGAAGCTCCTACAATGAGCAGTTCTTC.

The chain carries TRBV28 and TRBJ2-7; D is uncertain. This CDR3 is 13 amino acids long. Germline V gene lookup returns CDR1 MDHEN and CDR2 SYDVKM. V was cut by 5 bases and J by 4 bases, with 12 bases left in between. The CDR3 spells CASSLGPGYEQYF. The DNA of the CDR3 is TGTGCCAGCAGTCTGGGTCCAGGTTACGAGCAGTACTTC.

The V call is TRBV27, the J call TRBJ1-6, with TRBD1 as a possible D gene (6 bases). The V gene's germline CDR1 is MNHEY and CDR2 SMNVEV (reference sequence). There are 19 residues in the CDR3. Deletions cut 7 bases from V and 0 bases from J, with 22 bases between. This chain's CDR3 is CASTSGRGGSSSYNSPLHF. For the CDR3, the DNA is TGTGCCAGCACCTCCGGAAGGGGGGGCTCTAGCTCCTATAATTCACCCCTCCACTTT.

This clone was recorded once. The sample contains more than one DNA sequence encoding this CDR3. The V and J genes are TRBV12-3 or TRBV12-4 and TRBJ2-5; D remains ambiguous. This CDR3 region has 11 residues. V was clipped by 3 bases and J by 4 bases, with 3 bases between them. CDR3 sequence: CASSFRETQYF. DNA of the CDR3: TGTGCCAGCAGTTTCAGAGAGACCCAGTACTTC.

The chain couples TRBV19 to TRBJ1-5, with unresolved D. Per germline, CDR1 LNHDA and CDR2 SQIVND (reference sequence). The CDR3 totals 14 residues. V was cut by 5 bases and J by 0 bases, with 8 bases left in between. CDR3 nucleotides: TGTGCCAGTAGTGTGTCAGTTAGCAATCAGCCCCAGCATTTT. It specifies CASSVSVSNQPQHF. Full variable domain (rest looked up from reference TRBV19 and TRBJ1-5): DGGITQSPKYLFRKEGQNVTLSCEQNLNHDAMYWYRQDPGQGLRLIYYSQIVNDFQKGDIAEGYSVSREKKESFPLTVTSAQKNPTAFYLCASSVSVSNQPQHFGDGTRLSIL.

The chain combines TRBV30 with TRBJ1-5; 8 positions match TRBD1. V was clipped by 0 bases and J by 5 bases; unmatched bases: 6. From germline, CDR1 is GTSNPN and CDR2 SVGIG (reference sequence). This CDR3 is built from 15 residues. CDR3 protein: CAWSVGDRPHQPQHF. The CDR3 bases are TGTGCCTGGAGTGTAGGGGACAGGCCGCATCAGCCCCAGCATTTT.

The gene calls are TRBV7-8 and TRBJ2-1; 9 nucleotides agree with TRBD2. Germline CDR1 is SGHVS and CDR2 is FQNEAQ. CDR3 length: 14 residues. V lost 2 bases, J lost 7 bases, and 3 bases stayed unmatched. DNA for the CDR3: TGTGCCAGCAGCTTATCTAGCGGGGTTAATGAGCAGTTCTTC. Its protein is CASSLSSGVNEQFF.

The CDR3 region has the DNA TGTGCCACCTCGGATAGCGCGCGATACGAGCAGTACTTC. It translates to CATSDSARYEQYF. V is TRBV19 and J is TRBJ2-7; tentatively, D is TRBD2 (5 bases). Germline V lookup: CDR1 LNHDA, CDR2 SQIVND (reference sequence). Trimming shortened V by 10 bases and J by 4 bases, and 17 bases separated the two germline ends. The CDR3 is 13 amino acids. The entire variable domain, with the rest obtained from reference TRBV19 and TRBJ2-7, is as follows: DGGITQSPKYLFRKEGQNVTLSCEQNLNHDAMYWYRQDPGQGLRLIYYSQIVNDFQKGDIAEGYSVSREKKESFPLTVTSAQKNPTAFYLCATSDSARYEQYFGPGTRLTVT.

The rearrangement uses TRBV7-9 and TRBJ2-7; a weak D match, TRBD1 (5 bases). The V gene lost 2 bases and the J gene lost 0 bases, with 11 bases spanning the gap. CDR3 size: 15 residues. Germline V CDR1 and CDR2: SEHNR, FQNEAQ (reference sequence). The CDR3 is CASSLRAGHSYEQYF. DNA of the CDR3: TGTGCCAGCAGCTTAAGGGCAGGACACTCCTACGAGCAGTACTTC.

This clone was detected only a few times. The chain links TRBV9 to TRBJ2-1; TRBD2 matches at 11 bases. V gave up 4 bases and J gave up 9 bases; unmatched junction bases: 9. The CDR3 extends over 15 amino acids. Germline V gene lookup returns CDR1 SGDLS and CDR2 YYNGEE. CDR3 sequence (DNA): TGTGCCAGCAGCCCCCCGGGTAGCGGGGGGGTTGAGCAGTTCTTC. As protein: CASSPPGSGGVEQFF.

This chain's CDR3 is CASSLVTGPYEQYF. For the CDR3, the DNA is TGCGCCAGCAGCTTGGTAACAGGACCCTACGAGCAGTACTTC. The V and J genes are TRBV5-1 and TRBJ2-7; a weak D match, TRBD1 (5 bases). This CDR3 contains 14 residues. Deletions cut 0 bases from V and 2 bases from J, with 9 bases between. Germline V gene lookup returns CDR1 SGHRS and CDR2 YFSETQ.

The chain uses TRBV27 and TRBJ1-2; TRBD1 might be the D (6 bases). The CDR3 contains 13 residues. Trimming shortened V by 10 bases and J by 4 bases, and 16 bases separated the two germline ends. Germline V gene sequence: CDR1 MNHEY, CDR2 SMNVEV (reference sequence). CDR3 bases: TGTGCCACACAACAGGGCCAGGGCTATGGCTACACCTTC. Amino acid sequence: CATQQGQGYGYTF.

The chain couples TRBV2 to TRBJ2-2, with a weak D call TRBD1 (5 bases). This CDR3 comprises 13 residues. Looked up from germline, CDR1 is SNHLY and CDR2 is FYNNEI. V was pared by 7 bases and J by 6 bases, with 12 bases between. The CDR3 DNA follows: TGTGCCAGCACTCGGCTGGGGCCCGGGGAGCTGTTTTTT. This gives the protein CASTRLGPGELFF.

This sequence joins TRBV6-2 or TRBV6-3 and TRBJ2-1; D might be TRBD2 (6 bases). The length of the CDR3 is 12 residues. Germline V gives CDR1 MNHEY, CDR2 SVGEGT. The V end was cut by 5 bases, the J end by 12 bases, with 14 bases between. The chain's CDR3 is CASSSESGVQFF. DNA of the CDR3: TGTGCCAGCAGTAGCGAGTCGGGGGTGCAGTTCTTC.